This T cell receptor beta chain was identified in a study of T cell repertoires in cytomegalovirus infection (dated 2019 in TCRdb). For context, the study as a whole: Donor HLA type was relevant to the analysis, as public TCR beta signatures indicated carriage of CMV infection together with the matching HLA type. What the research found in general, with its limitations: In both this cohort and an independent roughly 400-donor cohort, the cumulative frequency of public TCR beta family members distinguished carriers of CMV infection plus the relevant HLA type. In the ex vivo response, HLA-C-restricted CMV-specific TCR beta clonotypes were dominant, and in two of eight donors the single most frequent clonotype came from this HLA-C-restricted group.

Worth noting for this clonotype: The clone's antigen remains unknown. One base away there is no much larger clone; base qualities are not given.

The V end loses 0 bases and the J end loses 5 bases, and a stretch of 16 bases separates them. Looking up the germline V gene yields CDR1 SGHDN and CDR2 FVKESK. The CDR3 goes from the cysteine to the phenylalanine over 17 residues. Only the CDR3 DNA is retained, 51 bases long and in frame from the first base. Instrument used: Illumina HiSeq 1500. TCRdb took the public reads, trimmed them with fastp at Q25, ran MiXCR for clone calling and kept in-frame beta chains. When rows share a CDR3 protein, they turn into one entry using the most common DNA and genes. The sample has some 440,000 distinct CDR3 sequences on record, 30% to 40% of them singletons. Jointly, the top ten make up about 13% of the sample.

The sequenced sample was PBMCs. The chain uses TRBV14 and TRBJ1-4; perhaps TRBD1 is the D gene, with 6 bases matching. The sequence derives from a human donor in good health (CMV status not recorded). Some clones in this sample may be carry-over from other donors' samples. The bases read TGTGCCAGCAGCCAAGATCAAGTAGGACAGCGGAATGAAAAACTGTTTTTT. Its translation reads: CASSQDQVGQRNEKLFF.